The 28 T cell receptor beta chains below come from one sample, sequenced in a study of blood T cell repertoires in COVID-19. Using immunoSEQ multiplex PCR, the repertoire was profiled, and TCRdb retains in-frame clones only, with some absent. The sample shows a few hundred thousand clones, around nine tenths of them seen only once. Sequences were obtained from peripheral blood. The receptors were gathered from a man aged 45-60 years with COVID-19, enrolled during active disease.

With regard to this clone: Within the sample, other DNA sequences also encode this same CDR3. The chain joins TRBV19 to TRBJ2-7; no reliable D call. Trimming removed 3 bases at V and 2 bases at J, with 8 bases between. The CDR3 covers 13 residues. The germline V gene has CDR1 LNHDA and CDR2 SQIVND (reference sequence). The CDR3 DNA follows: TGTGCCAGTAGTATCGGTCAGGCCTACGAGCAGTACTTC. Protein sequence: CASSIGQAYEQYF.

The CDR3 nucleotides are TGCGCCAGCAGTCAGCCCCCGGGACTAGCGGTATACAATGAGCAGTTCTTC. This sequence encodes CASSQPPGLAVYNEQFF. The chain has TRBV10-1 and TRBJ2-1; TRBD2 aligns across 11 bases. The CDR3 consists of 17 residues. Germline loops: CDR1 WNHNN, CDR2 SYGVQD (reference sequence). Trimming at V came to 5 bases and at J to 4 bases, leaving 10 bases not matched to a gene.

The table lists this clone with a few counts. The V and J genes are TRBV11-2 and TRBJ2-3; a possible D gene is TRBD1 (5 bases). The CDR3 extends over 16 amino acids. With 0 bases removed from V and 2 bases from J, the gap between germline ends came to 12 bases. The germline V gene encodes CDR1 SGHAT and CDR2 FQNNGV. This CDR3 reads CASSLDTVGATDTQYF. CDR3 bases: TGTGCCAGCAGCTTAGACACGGTTGGGGCCACAGATACGCAGTATTTT.

The CDR3 loop reads CASSYRAQPTQYF. CDR3 coding DNA: TGCGCCAGCAGTTACAGGGCCCAGCCTACGCAGTATTTT. J is TRBJ2-3 and V is TRBV23-1; tentative D call: TRBD1 (6 bases). TRBV23-1 is an ORF, with its function uncertain. Trimming cost V 5 bases and J 8 bases, with 14 bases left between them. The CDR3 runs to 13 residues.

The CDR3 sequence is CASSLTGPNTEAFF. CDR3 DNA sequence: TGTGCCAGCAGCTTAACAGGGCCGAACACTGAAGCTTTCTTT. J is TRBJ1-1 and V is TRBV7-9, with D possibly matching TRBD1 (6 bases). This CDR3 spans 14 amino acids. Trimming removed 2 bases at V and 1 base at J, with 8 bases between. Germline CDR1 reads SEHNR; CDR2 reads FQNEAQ (reference sequence).

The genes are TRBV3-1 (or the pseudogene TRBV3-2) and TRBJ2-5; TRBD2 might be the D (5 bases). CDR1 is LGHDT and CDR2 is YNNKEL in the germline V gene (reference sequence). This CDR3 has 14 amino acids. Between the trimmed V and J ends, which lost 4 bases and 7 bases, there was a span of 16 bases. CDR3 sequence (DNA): TGTGCCAGCAGCCTCAGCTCGGGAACGAGGACCCAGTACTTC. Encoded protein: CASSLSSGTRTQYF.

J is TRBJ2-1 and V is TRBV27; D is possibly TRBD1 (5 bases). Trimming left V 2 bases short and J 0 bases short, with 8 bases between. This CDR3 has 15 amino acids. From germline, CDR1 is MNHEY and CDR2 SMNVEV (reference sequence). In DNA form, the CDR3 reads TGTGCCAGCAGTTTAGAACAGGCCTCCTACAATGAGCAGTTCTTC. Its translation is CASSLEQASYNEQFF.

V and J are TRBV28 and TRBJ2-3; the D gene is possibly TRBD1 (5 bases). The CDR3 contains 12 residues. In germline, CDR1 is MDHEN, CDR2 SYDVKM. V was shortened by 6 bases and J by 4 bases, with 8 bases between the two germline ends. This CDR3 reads CASRQVPDTQYF. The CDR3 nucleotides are TGTGCCAGCAGACAGGTCCCAGATACGCAGTATTTT.

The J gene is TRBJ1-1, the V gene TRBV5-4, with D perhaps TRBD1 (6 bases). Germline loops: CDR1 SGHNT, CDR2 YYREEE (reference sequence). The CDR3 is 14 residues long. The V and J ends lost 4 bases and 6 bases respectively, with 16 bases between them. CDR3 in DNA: TGTGCCAGCAGCACGGGGGGCCAGGGCTCTGAAGCTTTCTTT. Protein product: CASSTGGQGSEAFF.

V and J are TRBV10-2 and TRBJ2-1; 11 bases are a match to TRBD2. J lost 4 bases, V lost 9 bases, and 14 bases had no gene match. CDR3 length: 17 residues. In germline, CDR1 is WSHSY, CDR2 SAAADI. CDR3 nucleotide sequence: TGCGCCAGTAAGCCCGACACTAGCGGGAGTACTTACAATGAGCAGTTCTTC. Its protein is CASKPDTSGSTYNEQFF.

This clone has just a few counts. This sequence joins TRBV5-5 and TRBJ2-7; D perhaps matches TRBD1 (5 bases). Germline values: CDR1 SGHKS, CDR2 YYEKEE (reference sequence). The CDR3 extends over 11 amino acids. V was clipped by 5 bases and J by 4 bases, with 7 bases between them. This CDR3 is CASRDRYEQYF. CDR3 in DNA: TGTGCCAGCAGAGACAGATACGAGCAGTACTTC.

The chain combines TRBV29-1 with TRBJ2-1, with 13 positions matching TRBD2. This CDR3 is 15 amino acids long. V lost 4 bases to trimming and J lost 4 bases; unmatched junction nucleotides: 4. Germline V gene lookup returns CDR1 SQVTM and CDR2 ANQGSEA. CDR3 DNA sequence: TGCAGCGTTGTACTAGCGGGAGGGCCTTACAATGAGCAGTTCTTC. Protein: CSVVLAGGPYNEQFF.

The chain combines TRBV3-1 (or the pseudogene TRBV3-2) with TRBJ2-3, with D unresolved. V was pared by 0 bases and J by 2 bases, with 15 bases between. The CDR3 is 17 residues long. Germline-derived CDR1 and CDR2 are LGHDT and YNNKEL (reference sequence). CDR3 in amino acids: CASSQDNVEVATDTQYF. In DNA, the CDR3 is TGTGCCAGCAGCCAAGATAATGTTGAAGTAGCCACAGATACGCAGTATTTT.

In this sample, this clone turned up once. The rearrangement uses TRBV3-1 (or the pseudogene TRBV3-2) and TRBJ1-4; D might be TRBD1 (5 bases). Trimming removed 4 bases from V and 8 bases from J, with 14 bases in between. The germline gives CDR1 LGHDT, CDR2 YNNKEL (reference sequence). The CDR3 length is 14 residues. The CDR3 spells CASSPQAGGEKLFF. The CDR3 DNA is TGTGCCAGCAGCCCCCAGGCCGGGGGGGAAAAACTGTTTTTT.

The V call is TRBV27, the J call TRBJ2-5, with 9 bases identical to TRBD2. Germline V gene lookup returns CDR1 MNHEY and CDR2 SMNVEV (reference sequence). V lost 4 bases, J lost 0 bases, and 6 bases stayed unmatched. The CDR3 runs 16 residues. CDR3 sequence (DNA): TGTGCCAGCAGTTCTCCTAGCGGGACGAACCAAGAGACCCAGTACTTC. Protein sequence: CASSSPSGTNQETQYF.

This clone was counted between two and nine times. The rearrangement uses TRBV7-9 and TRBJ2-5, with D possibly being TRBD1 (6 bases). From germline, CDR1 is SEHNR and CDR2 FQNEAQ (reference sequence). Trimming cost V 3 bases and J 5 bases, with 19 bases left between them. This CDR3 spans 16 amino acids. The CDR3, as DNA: TGTGCCAGCAGCTTTCAACCAGGGGCCCGGGTGGAGACCCAGTACTTC. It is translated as CASSFQPGARVETQYF.

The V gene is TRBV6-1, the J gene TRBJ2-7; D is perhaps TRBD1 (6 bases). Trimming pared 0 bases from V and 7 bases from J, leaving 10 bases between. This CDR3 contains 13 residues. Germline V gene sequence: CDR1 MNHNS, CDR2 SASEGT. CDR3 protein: CASSEAAGVEQYF. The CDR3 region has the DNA TGTGCCAGCAGTGAAGCGGCAGGGGTGGAGCAGTACTTC.

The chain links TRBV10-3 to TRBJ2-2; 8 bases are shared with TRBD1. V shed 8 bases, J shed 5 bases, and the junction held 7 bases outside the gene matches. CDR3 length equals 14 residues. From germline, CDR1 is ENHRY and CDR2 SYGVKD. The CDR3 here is CAILGTGGTGELFF. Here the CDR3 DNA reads TGTGCCATCCTCGGTACAGGGGGGACCGGGGAGCTGTTTTTT.

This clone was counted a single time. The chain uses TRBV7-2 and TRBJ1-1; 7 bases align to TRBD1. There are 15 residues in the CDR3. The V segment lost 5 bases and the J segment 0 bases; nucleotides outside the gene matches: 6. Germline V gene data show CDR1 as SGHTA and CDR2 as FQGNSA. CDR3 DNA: TGTGCCAGCAGCCCACGACAGGGCATGAACACTGAAGCTTTCTTT. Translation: CASSPRQGMNTEAFF.

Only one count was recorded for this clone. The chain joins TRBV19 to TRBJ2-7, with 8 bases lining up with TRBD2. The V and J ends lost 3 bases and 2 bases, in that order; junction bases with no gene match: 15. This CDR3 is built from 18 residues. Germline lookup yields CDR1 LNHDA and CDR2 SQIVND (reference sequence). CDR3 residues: CASSIRSLRTGGPYEQYF. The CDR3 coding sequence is TGTGCCAGTAGTATCCGGTCGTTAAGAACGGGAGGGCCCTACGAGCAGTACTTC.

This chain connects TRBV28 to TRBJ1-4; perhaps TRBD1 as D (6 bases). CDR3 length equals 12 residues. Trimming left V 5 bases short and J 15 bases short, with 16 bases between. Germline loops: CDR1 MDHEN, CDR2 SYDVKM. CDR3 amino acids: CASSGGPRRVFF. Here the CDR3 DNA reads TGTGCCAGCAGTGGGGGCCCCCGGCGGGTGTTTTTT.

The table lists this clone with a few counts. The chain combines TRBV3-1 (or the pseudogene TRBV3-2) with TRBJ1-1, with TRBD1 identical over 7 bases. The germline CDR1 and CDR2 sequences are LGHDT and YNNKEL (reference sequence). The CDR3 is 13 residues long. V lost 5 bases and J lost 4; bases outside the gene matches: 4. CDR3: CASSSDRVTEAFF. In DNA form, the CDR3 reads TGTGCCAGCAGCTCTGACAGGGTCACTGAAGCTTTCTTT.

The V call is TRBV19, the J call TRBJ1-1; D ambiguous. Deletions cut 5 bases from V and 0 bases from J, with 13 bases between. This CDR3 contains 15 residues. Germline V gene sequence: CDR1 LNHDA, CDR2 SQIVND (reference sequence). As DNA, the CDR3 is TGTGCCAGTAGTCATCAGGCCCTCCTGAACACTGAAGCTTTCTTT. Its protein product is CASSHQALLNTEAFF.

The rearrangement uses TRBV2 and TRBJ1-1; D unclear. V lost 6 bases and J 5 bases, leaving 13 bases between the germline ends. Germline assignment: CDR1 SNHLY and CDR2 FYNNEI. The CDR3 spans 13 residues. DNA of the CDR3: TGTGCCAGCAGGCACGGGGTAGGAACTGAAGCTTTCTTT. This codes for CASRHGVGTEAFF.

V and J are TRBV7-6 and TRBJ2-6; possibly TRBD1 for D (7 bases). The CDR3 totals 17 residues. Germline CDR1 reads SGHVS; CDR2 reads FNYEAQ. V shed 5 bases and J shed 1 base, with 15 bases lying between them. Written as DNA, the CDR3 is TGTGCCAGCAGCCAGAGGCAGGGGGGTTCTGGGGCCAACGTCCTGACTTTC. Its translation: CASSQRQGGSGANVLTF.

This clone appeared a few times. CDR3 amino acids: CASSLIQAYNEQFF. In DNA form, the CDR3 reads TGTGCCAGCAGTTTAATCCAAGCGTACAATGAGCAGTTCTTC. The V gene is TRBV27, the J gene TRBJ2-1; D remains ambiguous. Looked up from germline, CDR1 is MNHEY and CDR2 is SMNVEV (reference sequence). Between the trimmed V and J ends, which lost 2 bases and 4 bases, there was a span of 9 bases. This CDR3 has 14 residues.

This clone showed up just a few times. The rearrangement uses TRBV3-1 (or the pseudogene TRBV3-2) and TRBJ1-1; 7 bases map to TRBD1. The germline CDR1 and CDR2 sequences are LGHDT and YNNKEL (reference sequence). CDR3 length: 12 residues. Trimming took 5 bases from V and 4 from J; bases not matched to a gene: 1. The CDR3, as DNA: TGTGCCAGCAGCGGGACAGTCACTGAAGCTTTCTTT. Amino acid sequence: CASSGTVTEAFF.

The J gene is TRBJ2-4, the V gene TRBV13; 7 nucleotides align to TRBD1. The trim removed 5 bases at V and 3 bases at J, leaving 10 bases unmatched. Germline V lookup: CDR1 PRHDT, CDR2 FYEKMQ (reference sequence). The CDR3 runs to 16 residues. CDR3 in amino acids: CASSERQGFGKNIQYF. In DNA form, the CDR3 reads TGTGCCAGCAGCGAGCGACAGGGTTTTGGCAAAAACATTCAGTACTTC.